This section outlines one TCR beta chain sequence together with its context. What this receptor recognizes is not known. The record has no base qualities; no much larger clone is one base away. Patients with autoimmune disease history or receiving systemic immunosuppression were excluded from the trial. Peripheral blood for TCR sequencing was drawn from every dose cohort at baseline, at cycle 4 day 1 and at cycle 7 day 1. The samples were drawn from a first-in-human, open-label, multicenter phase I dose-escalation trial of ivuxolimab. The trial enrolled adults with locally advanced or metastatic head and neck squamous cell, hepatocellular, melanoma or renal cell carcinoma. Before TCR sequencing, CD4+ and CD8+ T cells were separately sorted from peripheral blood. The sample is drawn from a study of OX40 agonist ivuxolimab in advanced cancers. For the study in its entirety: Ivuxolimab, which targeted the costimulatory receptor OX40 (CD134), was an agonistic, fully human IgG2 monoclonal antibody. Intravenous ivuxolimab was administered to patients every 2 weeks at six dose levels: 0.01, 0.1, 0.3, 1.5, 3 and 10 mg/kg. In the dose-escalation cohort, 75% to 90% of patients were male, and the mean age was around 65 years with a range of roughly 20 to 80. Peripheral TCRbeta sequencing aimed to test whether ivuxolimab altered TCR sequence diversity and caused clonal T-cell expansion. Among the roughly 50 dose-escalation patients, some 20 had hepatocellular carcinoma, approximately 15 melanoma, 9 renal cell carcinoma and 9 head and neck cancer. Patients were allowed to have had prior anti-PD-1, anti-PD-L1 or anti-CTLA-4 therapy, and around 40% of the dose-escalation patients had previously received checkpoint inhibitors. Three dose-escalation patients achieved partial responses, one with hepatocellular carcinoma and two with cutaneous melanoma. The paper describes the monotherapy dose-escalation part (N of about 55 patients) of the phase I trial of ivuxolimab.

Deletion took 0 bases off V and 5 bases off J, with a span of 3 bases between the germline ends. CDR1 and CDR2 are read off the germline V gene as SGHRS and YFSETQ. Including cysteine and phenylalanine, the CDR3 has 12 amino acids. Only the CDR3 part of the read is kept: 36 bases, read in frame from the first base. General conclusions and limits of the study: At doses of 0.1 to 3.0 mg/kg, clonal expansion of both CD4+ and CD8+ blood T cells was observed from baseline to week 6. Low levels of normalized T-cell clonal expansion were also shown by some nonresponding patients. In the 0.1-3.0 mg/kg groups, partial responders had among the lowest normalized peripheral clonal expansion, particularly in CD8+ T cells. Which antigens the clonally expanded peripheral T cells were specific for was not determined. On average, CD8+ T cells showed more expanded clones than CD4+ T cells after ivuxolimab.

To sequence the TCRbeta CDR3 region, genomic DNA was isolated from the sorted cells. The immunoSEQ Assay was used to sequence the TCRbeta CDR3 regions. As stored in TCRdb, this immuneACCESS dataset retains in-frame rearrangements with V and J assigned. A fraction of the clones does not appear; measured against another copy, unresolved V genes explain less than half of the discrepancy, and the remainder lacks a known reason. The sample table lists tens of thousands of clones, roughly nine tenths of them with a count of one. The biggest ten clones account for more than 10% of the sample. The chain links TRBV5-1 with TRBJ2-1; no D gene is confidently identified. This receptor was taken from an adult with an advanced solid tumor such as melanoma, head and neck, liver or kidney cancer. Sequencing used CD4+ or CD8+ T cells sorted from blood, obtained in a trial of the OX40 agonist ivuxolimab. In nucleotides, the sequence is TGCGCCAGCAGCTTGGGAGACAATGAGCAGTTCTTC. Its translation is CASSLGDNEQFF.